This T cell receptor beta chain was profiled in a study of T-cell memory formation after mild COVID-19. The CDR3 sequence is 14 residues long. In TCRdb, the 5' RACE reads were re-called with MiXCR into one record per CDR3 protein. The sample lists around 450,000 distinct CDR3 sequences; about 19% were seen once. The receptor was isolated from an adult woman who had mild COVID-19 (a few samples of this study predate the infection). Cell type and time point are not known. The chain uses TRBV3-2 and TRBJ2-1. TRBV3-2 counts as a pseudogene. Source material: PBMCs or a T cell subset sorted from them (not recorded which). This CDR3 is CASSQEWSGNEQFF. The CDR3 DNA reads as TGTGCCAGCAGCCAAGAATGGTCGGGTAATGAGCAGTTCTTC.